This T cell receptor (beta chain) was sequenced during a study of human T cells and chemical hapten exposure. Broader study findings: Compared to controls, expanded TCRs made significantly more large clusters of similar CDR3s.

Single cDNA molecules in the library carried unique molecular identifiers attached during preparation. Via MiXCR, TCRdb re-called the RACE reads, giving one row per CDR3 protein. In the table there are 95,000 to 100,000 distinct CDR3 sequences, around 12% of which are singletons. As for time point: patch test 1, 2 weeks after DPC sensitization. This sample's treatment: therapeutic diphenylcyclopropenone sensitization with weekly scalp DPC. Germline loops: CDR1 DFQATT, CDR2 SNEGSKA (reference sequence). This CDR3 comprises 15 residues. V was cut by 1 base and J by 4 bases, with 14 bases left in between. The table lists this clonotype with a few counts. Its antigen remains unidentified.

The material sequenced was whole blood, taken in connection with sensitization to the hapten diphenylcyclopropenone (DPC). The chain joins TRBV20-1 to TRBJ2-4, with D unresolved. The sequence was collected from a woman aged 40-49 years with alopecia areata. Some clones in this sample may be carry-over from other donors' samples. This chain's CDR3 is CSARVWGRKKNIQYF. The CDR3 bases are TGCAGTGCTAGAGTTTGGGGTCGAAAGAAAAACATTCAGTACTTC.